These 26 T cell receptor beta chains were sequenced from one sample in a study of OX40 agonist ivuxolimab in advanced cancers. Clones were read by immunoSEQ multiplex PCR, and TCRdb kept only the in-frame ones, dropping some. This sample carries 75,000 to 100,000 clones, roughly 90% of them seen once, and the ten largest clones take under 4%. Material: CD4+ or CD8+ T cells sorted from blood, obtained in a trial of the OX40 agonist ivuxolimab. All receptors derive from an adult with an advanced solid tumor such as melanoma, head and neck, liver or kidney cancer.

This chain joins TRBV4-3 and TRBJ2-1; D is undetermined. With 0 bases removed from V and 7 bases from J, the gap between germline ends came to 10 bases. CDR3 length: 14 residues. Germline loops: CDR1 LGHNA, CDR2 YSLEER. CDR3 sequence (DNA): TGCGCCAGCAGCCAAGATGCAGCGAAGAATGAGCAGTTCTTC. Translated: CASSQDAAKNEQFF.

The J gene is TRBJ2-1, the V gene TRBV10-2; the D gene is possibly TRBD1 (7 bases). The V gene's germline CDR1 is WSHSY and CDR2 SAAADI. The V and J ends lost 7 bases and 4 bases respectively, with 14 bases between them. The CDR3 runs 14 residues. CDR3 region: CASTDSGGYNEQFF. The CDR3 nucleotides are TGCGCCAGCACAGACTCAGGGGGGTACAATGAGCAGTTCTTC.

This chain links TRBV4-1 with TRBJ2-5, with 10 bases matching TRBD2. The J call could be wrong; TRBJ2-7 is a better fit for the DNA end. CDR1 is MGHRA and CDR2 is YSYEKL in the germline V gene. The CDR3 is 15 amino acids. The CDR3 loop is CASSQLAGDRYEQYF. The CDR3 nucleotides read TGCGCCAGCAGCCAACTAGCGGGGGACCGTTACGAGCAGTACTTC.

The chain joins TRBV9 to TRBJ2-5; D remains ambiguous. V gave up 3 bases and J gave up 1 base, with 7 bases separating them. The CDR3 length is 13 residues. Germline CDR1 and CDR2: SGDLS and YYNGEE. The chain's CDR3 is CASSAPTQETQYF. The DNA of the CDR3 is TGTGCCAGCAGCGCCCCGACCCAAGAGACCCAGTACTTC.

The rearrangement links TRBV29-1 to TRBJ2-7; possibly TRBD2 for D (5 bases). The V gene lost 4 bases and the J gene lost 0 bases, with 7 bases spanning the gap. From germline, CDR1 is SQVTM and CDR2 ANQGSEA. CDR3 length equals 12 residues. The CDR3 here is CSVGESSYEQYF. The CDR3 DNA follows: TGCAGCGTTGGGGAGAGCTCCTACGAGCAGTACTTC.

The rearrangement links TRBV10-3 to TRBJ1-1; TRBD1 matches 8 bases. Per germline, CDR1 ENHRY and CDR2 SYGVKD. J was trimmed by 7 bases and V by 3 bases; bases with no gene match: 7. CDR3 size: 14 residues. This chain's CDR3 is CAISDGQGKDEAFF. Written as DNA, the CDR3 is TGTGCCATCAGTGACGGACAGGGCAAGGATGAAGCTTTCTTT.

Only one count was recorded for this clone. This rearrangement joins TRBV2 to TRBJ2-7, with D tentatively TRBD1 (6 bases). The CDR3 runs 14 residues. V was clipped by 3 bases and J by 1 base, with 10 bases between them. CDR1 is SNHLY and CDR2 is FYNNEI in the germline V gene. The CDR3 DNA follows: TGTGCCAGCAGTGACCCCAGGGGATCCTACGAGCAGTACTTC. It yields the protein CASSDPRGSYEQYF.

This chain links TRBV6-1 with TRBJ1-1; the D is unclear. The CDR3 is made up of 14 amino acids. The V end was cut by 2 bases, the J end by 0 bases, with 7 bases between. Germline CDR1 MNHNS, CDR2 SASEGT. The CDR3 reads CASSELGMNTEAFF. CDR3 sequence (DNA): TGTGCCAGCAGTGAACTGGGGATGAACACTGAAGCTTTCTTT.

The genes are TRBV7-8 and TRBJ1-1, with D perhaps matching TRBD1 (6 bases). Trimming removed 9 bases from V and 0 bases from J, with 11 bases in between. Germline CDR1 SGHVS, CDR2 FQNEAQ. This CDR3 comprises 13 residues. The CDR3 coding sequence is TGTGCCAGTATAAGGGGGATGAACACTGAAGCTTTCTTT. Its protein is CASIRGMNTEAFF.

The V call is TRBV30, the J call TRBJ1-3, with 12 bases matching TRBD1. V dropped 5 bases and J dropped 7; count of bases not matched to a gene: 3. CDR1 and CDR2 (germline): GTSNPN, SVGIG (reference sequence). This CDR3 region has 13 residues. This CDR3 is CAWGTGGANTIYF. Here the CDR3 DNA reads TGTGCCTGGGGGACAGGGGGCGCGAACACCATATATTTT.

CDR3 in DNA: TGTGCCAGTACAGGACAGAATGGCTACACCTTC. Translated, it gives CASTGQNGYTF. The V call is TRBV19, the J call TRBJ1-2, with D possibly TRBD1 on 6 matching bases. The germline V gene has CDR1 LNHDA and CDR2 SQIVND (reference sequence). V lost 7 bases, J lost 6 bases, and 9 bases lay in between. CDR3 size: 11 residues.

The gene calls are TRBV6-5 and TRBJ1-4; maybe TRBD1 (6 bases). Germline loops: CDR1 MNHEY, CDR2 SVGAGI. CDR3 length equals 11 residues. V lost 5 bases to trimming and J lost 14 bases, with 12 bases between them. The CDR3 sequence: CASSVGDKLFF. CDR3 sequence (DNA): TGTGCCAGCAGTGTAGGGGACAAGCTGTTTTTT.

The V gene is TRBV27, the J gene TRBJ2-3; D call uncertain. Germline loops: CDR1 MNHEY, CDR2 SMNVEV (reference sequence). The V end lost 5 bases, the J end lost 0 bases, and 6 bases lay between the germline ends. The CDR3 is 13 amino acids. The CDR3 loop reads CASSTHSTDTQYF. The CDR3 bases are TGTGCCAGCAGTACCCATAGCACAGATACGCAGTATTTT.

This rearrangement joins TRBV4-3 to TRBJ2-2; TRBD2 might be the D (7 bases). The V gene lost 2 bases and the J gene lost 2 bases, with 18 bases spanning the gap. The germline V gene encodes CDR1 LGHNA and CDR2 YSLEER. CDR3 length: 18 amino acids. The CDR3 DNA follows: TGCGCCAGCAGCCAACCCGGAGGGGGGGGTCCAAACACCGGGGAGCTGTTTTTT. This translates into CASSQPGGGGPNTGELFF.

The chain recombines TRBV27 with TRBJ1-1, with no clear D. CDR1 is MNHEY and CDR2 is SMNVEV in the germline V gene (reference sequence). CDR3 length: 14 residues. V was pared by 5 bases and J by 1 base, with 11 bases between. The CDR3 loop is CASSLGRQNTEAFF. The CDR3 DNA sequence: TGTGCCAGCAGTCTCGGACGTCAGAACACTGAAGCTTTCTTT.

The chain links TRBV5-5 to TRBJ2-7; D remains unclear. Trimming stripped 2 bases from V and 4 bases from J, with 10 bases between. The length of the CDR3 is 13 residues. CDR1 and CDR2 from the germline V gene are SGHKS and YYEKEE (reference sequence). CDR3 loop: CASSFSSVYEQYF. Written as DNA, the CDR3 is TGTGCCAGCAGCTTCAGCTCTGTGTACGAGCAGTACTTC.

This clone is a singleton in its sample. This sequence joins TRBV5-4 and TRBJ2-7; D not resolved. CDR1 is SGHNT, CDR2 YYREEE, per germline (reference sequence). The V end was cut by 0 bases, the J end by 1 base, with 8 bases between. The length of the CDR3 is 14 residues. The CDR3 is CASSLGEASYEQYF. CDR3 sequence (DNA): TGTGCCAGCAGCTTGGGCGAGGCTTCCTACGAGCAGTACTTC.

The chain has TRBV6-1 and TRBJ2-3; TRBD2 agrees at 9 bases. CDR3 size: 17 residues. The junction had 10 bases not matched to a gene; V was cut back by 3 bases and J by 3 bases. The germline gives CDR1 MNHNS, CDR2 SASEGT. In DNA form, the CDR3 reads TGTGCCAGCAGTGATCTGGCGGGAGGGCCCGTAACAGATACGCAGTATTTT. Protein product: CASSDLAGGPVTDTQYF.

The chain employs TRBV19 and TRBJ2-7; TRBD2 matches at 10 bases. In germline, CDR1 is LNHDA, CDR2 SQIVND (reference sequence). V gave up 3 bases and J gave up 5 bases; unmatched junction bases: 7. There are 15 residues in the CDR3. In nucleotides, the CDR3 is TGTGCCAGTAGTATGTCAGCGGGGGGGCCCAACGAGCAGTACTTC. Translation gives CASSMSAGGPNEQYF.

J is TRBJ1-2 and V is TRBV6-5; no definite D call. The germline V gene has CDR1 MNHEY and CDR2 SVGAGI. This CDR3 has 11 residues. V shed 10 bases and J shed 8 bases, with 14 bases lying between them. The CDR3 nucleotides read TGTGCCACCACGTCATTGGGCGGCTACACCTTC. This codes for CATTSLGGYTF.

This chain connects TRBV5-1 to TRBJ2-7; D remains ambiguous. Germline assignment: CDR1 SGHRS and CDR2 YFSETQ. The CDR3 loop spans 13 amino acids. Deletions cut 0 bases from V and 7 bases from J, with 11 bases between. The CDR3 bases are TGCGCCAGCAGCTTGGTGGGTGTGGGGGAGCAGTACTTC. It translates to CASSLVGVGEQYF.

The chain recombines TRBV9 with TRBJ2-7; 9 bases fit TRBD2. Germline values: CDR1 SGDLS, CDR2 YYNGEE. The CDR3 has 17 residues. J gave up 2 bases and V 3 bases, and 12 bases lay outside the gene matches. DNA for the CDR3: TGTGCCAGCAGCGGTTCCGGTGCTAGCGGGACCACCTACGAGCAGTACTTC. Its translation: CASSGSGASGTTYEQYF.

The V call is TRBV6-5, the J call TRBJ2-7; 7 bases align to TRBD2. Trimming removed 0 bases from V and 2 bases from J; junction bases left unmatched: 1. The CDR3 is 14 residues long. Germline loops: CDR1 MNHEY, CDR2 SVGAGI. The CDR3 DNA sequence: TGTGCCAGCAGTTACTCCGGGACTACCTACGAGCAGTACTTC. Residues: CASSYSGTTYEQYF.

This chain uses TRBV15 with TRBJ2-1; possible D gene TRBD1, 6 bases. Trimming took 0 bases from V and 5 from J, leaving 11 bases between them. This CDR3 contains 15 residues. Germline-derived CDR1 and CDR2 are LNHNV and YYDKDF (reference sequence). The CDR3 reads CATSRDRGINNEQFF. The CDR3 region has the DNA TGTGCCACCAGCAGAGACAGGGGAATCAACAATGAGCAGTTCTTC. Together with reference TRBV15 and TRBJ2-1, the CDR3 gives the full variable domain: DAMVIQNPRYQVTQFGKPVTLSCSQTLNHNVMYWYQQKSSQAPKLLFHYYDKDFNNEADTPDNFQSRRPNTSFCFLDIRSPGLGDTAMYLCATSRDRGINNEQFFGPGTRLTVL.

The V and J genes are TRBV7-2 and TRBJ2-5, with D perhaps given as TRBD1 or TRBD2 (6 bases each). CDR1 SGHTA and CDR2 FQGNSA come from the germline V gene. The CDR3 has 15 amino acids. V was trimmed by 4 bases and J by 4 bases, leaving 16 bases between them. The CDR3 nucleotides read TGTGCCAGCAGCTCCTCTACCGGGGGCCGAGAGACCCAGTACTTC. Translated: CASSSSTGGRETQYF.

CDR3 nucleotides: TGCGCCAGCAGCCACCCTGTGGACAGGGCGAGAGATACGCAGTATTTT. This encodes CASSHPVDRARDTQYF. This sequence joins TRBV4-1 and TRBJ2-3, with 8 nucleotides matching TRBD1. CDR1 is MGHRA, CDR2 YSYEKL, per germline. The ends lost 3 bases at V and 5 bases at J; junction bases unmatched: 10. This CDR3 has 16 residues.